Given below is one TCR beta chain in context. This record comes from a study of blood T cell repertoires in COVID-19. In the study overall: Sites across the United States, Italy and Spain contributed samples from acute and convalescent COVID-19.

Between the trimmed V and J ends, which lost 3 bases and 0 bases, there was a span of 12 bases. The CDR3 sequence is 15 residues long. Germline CDR1 is SGHTS and CDR2 is YDEGEE. Source study methods: Estimation of nucleated cell counts was performed using reference gene primer amplification. Repertoires were generated with immunoSEQ multiplex PCR, while TCRdb's copy carries only in-frame clones and drops some. Clone size and the V and J calls come from that table; the DNA yielded D and trimming. The top ten clones hold approximately 6.7% of a sample with about 94,000 clones, approximately 84% of them seen once.

This clonotype was obtained from a man between 60 and 75 years old with acute or convalescent COVID-19. Sequenced input: peripheral blood. This rearrangement joins TRBV5-8 to TRBJ1-1; D remains unclear. CDR3 sequence reads: CASSSAGQLNTEAFF. DNA for the CDR3: TGTGCCAGCAGCTCAGCGGGTCAACTGAACACTGAAGCTTTCTTT.